The rows below give T cell receptor beta chains drawn from one sample of a study of immune evolution from preneoplasia to lung adenocarcinoma. Sequencing was performed with immunoSEQ multiplex PCR; in TCRdb, only in-frame clones are kept and a portion is missing. The table lists some 37,000 clones, 74% of them singletons. Sequenced material: FFPE invasive lung adenocarcinoma tissue. The source is a person between 55 and 69 years old with lung adenocarcinoma. The CDR3 runs from the conserved cysteine through the conserved F or W. A D gene is named only where the DNA matches it firmly. Not every row has a clone size; where given, it reads once, few, many or a size class.

v_gene	d_gene	abundance	j_gene	CDR3nt	CDR3aa
TRBV28	.	.	TRBJ1-1	TGTGCCAGCAGACAACGAGTCACCACTGAAGCTTTCTTT	CASRQRVTTEAFF
TRBV29-1	.	.	TRBJ2-7	TGCAGCGTTGAAGGCGGGGGACAGGTTCCCTACGAGCAGTACTTC	CSVEGGGQVPYEQYF
TRBV19	TRBD1	few	TRBJ2-7	TGTGCCAGTAGTGAGGGACAGGGATACGAGCAGTACTTC	CASSEGQGYEQYF
TRBV28	.	.	TRBJ1-2	TGTGCCAGCAGTACCAGCAGTTATGGCTACACCTTC	CASSTSSYGYTF
TRBV27	.	.	TRBJ2-7	TGTGCCAGCAGACCCACACGGGCTCCGGTGTACGAGCAGTACTTC	CASRPTRAPVYEQYF
TRBV5-1	TRBD2	.	TRBJ2-4	TGCGCCAGCAGCTTGTATCCGGGAGGAGCTAAAAACATTCAGTACTTC	CASSLYPGGAKNIQYF
TRBV18	.	.	TRBJ1-2	TGTGCCAGCTCACCCCCTGTGATAAACTATGGCTACACCTTC	CASSPPVINYGYTF
TRBV2	.	.	TRBJ2-5	TGTGCCAGCAGTGAAGCGGTAGGAGAGACCCAGTACTTC	CASSEAVGETQYF
TRBV6-5	.	once	TRBJ1-5	TGTGCCAGCAGGCCCCTAGGTGGCAATCAGCCCCAGCATTTT	CASRPLGGNQPQHF
TRBV30	TRBD2	.	TRBJ2-2	TGTGCCTGGAGTGCTGAGGCGGGGGTAACCGGGGAGCTGTTTTTT	CAWSAEAGVTGELFF
TRBV18	TRBD1	.	TRBJ2-7	TGTGCCAGCTCACCACCTGGGACAGCCTCCTACGAGCAGTACTTC	CASSPPGTASYEQYF
TRBV28	.	few	TRBJ2-1	TGTGCCAGCAGTTTTCTGTCGAGGAATGAGCAGTTCTTC	CASSFLSRNEQFF
TRBV9	TRBD2	few	TRBJ2-1	TGTGCCAGCAGCGTTGGGACTAGTCCGCTCAATGAGCAGTTCTTC	CASSVGTSPLNEQFF
TRBV6-1	TRBD2	once	TRBJ2-1	TGTGCCAGCAGTGAGAATTTGTTAGCGGGAGCCAATGAGCAGTTCTTC	CASSENLLAGANEQFF
TRBV5-1	.	.	TRBJ1-5	TGCGCCAGCAGCTTGATGGGGGATCAGCCCCAGCATTTT	CASSLMGDQPQHF
TRBV2	.	medium-sized	TRBJ1-3	TGTGCCAGCAGTCAGGACGTCGGAAACACCATATATTTT	CASSQDVGNTIYF
TRBV19	.	few	TRBJ1-1	TGTGCCAGTACTTCACCCGGGAATATCGAAGCTTTCTTT	CASTSPGNIEAFF
TRBV5-1	TRBD2	.	TRBJ2-2	TGCGCCAGCAGCCTAGCGGGGCACACCGGGGAGCTGTTTTTT	CASSLAGHTGELFF